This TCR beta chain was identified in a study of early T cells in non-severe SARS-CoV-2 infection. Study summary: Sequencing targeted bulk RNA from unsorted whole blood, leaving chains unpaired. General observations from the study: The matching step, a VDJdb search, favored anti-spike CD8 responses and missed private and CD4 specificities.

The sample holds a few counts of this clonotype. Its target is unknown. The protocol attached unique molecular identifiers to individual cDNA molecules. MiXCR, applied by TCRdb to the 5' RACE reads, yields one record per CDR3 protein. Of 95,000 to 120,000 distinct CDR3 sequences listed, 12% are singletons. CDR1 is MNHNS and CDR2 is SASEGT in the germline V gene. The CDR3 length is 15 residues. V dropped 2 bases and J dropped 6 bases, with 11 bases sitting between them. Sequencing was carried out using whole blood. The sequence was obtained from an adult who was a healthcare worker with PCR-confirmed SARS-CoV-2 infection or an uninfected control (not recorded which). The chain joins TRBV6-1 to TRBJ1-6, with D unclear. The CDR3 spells CASSEFRRINSPLHF. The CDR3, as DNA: TGTGCCAGCAGTGAATTCAGACGGATTAATTCACCCCTCCACTTT.